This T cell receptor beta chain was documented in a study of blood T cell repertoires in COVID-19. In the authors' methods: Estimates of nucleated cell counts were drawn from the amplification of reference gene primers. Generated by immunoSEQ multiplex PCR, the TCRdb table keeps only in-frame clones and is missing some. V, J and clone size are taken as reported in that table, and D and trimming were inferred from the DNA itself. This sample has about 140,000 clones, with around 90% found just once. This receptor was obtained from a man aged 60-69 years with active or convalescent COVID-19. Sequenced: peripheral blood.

The CDR3 nucleotides are TGTGCCAGCAGCGTCGTGTACTCTGGAAACACCATATATTTT. It is translated as CASSVVYSGNTIYF. This chain joins TRBV5-8 and TRBJ1-3; no clear D gene. CDR1 and CDR2 from the germline V gene are SGHTS and YDEGEE. This CDR3 contains 14 residues. The V gene lost 4 bases and the J gene lost 0 bases, with 8 bases spanning the gap.